This is a list of T cell receptor beta chains from one sample in a study of blood T cell repertoires in COVID-19. The assay was immunoSEQ multiplex PCR, and TCRdb's table has in-frame clones only and misses some. The sample includes fewer than 250,000 clones, approximately 87% seen only once; the top ten take around 2.2%. Sample: peripheral blood. Receptors originate from a woman in her forties or fifties with acute or convalescent COVID-19. Both conserved end residues are part of each CDR3. A D gene is named only where the DNA matches it firmly. Size is stated for part of the rows, as once, few or many counts, or as a class when the clone is expanded.

J gene: TRBJ1-6; clone size: .; D gene: .; V gene: TRBV7-9; CDR3 protein: CASSLTGSSSPLHF; CDR3 DNA: TGTGCCAGCAGCTTGACAGGTAGTAGTTCACCCCTCCACTTT
J gene: TRBJ1-5; clone size: .; D gene: TRBD1; V gene: TRBV7-9; CDR3 protein: CASSSGQGRIFQPQHF; CDR3 DNA: TGTGCCAGCAGCTCCGGACAGGGGAGGATATTTCAGCCCCAGCATTTT
J gene: TRBJ1-5; clone size: .; D gene: .; V gene: TRBV30; CDR3 protein: CAWSEQFFSNQPQHF; CDR3 DNA: TGTGCCTGGAGTGAACAGTTTTTTAGCAATCAGCCCCAGCATTTT
J gene: TRBJ1-2; clone size: .; D gene: .; V gene: TRBV6-5; CDR3 protein: CASSPNGAVGYTF; CDR3 DNA: TGTGCCAGCAGTCCTAATGGGGCAGTCGGCTACACCTTC
J gene: TRBJ2-6; clone size: .; D gene: .; V gene: TRBV5-5; CDR3 protein: CASSKLTGIGVLTF; CDR3 DNA: TGTGCCAGCAGCAAATTGACGGGTATCGGCGTCCTGACTTTC
J gene: TRBJ1-6; clone size: .; D gene: TRBD1; V gene: TRBV28; CDR3 protein: CATHTPGGFKNSPLHF; CDR3 DNA: TGTGCCACCCATACCCCAGGGGGATTCAAAAATTCACCCCTCCACTTT
J gene: TRBJ2-7; clone size: .; D gene: TRBD2; V gene: TRBV6-5; CDR3 protein: CASSYNAGEYEQYF; CDR3 DNA: TGTGCCAGCAGTTACAACGCGGGGGAATACGAGCAGTACTTC
J gene: TRBJ2-1; clone size: .; D gene: TRBD2; V gene: TRBV30; CDR3 protein: CAWSATSFAEQFF; CDR3 DNA: TGTGCCTGGAGTGCGACTAGCTTTGCTGAGCAGTTCTTC
J gene: TRBJ1-3; clone size: .; D gene: .; V gene: TRBV29-1; CDR3 protein: CSVRDSRLGNTIYF; CDR3 DNA: TGCAGCGTAAGAGATTCGCGTCTTGGAAACACCATATATTTT
J gene: TRBJ1-5; clone size: .; D gene: .; V gene: TRBV3-1/TRBV3-2; CDR3 protein: CASSQRLDSNLREPQHF; CDR3 DNA: TGTGCCAGCAGCCAACGGCTGGACAGCAACTTACGAGAGCCCCAGCATTTT
J gene: TRBJ1-2; clone size: .; D gene: .; V gene: TRBV5-4; CDR3 protein: CASSLDRRGYTF; CDR3 DNA: TGTGCCAGCAGCCTGGATCGGAGGGGCTACACCTTC
J gene: TRBJ1-1; clone size: .; D gene: .; V gene: TRBV5-1; CDR3 protein: CASSFKMLGSGKMNTEAFF; CDR3 DNA: TGCGCCAGCAGCTTCAAGATGTTGGGGAGCGGTAAAATGAACACTGAAGCTTTCTTT
J gene: TRBJ2-5; clone size: .; D gene: TRBD1; V gene: TRBV14; CDR3 protein: CASSRQGAIETQYF; CDR3 DNA: TGTGCCAGCAGCAGACAGGGGGCTATAGAGACCCAGTACTTC
J gene: TRBJ2-1; clone size: few; D gene: .; V gene: TRBV14; CDR3 protein: CASSEPPTNYNEQFF; CDR3 DNA: TGTGCCAGCAGCGAACCTCCGACTAATTACAATGAGCAGTTCTTC
J gene: TRBJ1-2; clone size: .; D gene: .; V gene: TRBV7-3; CDR3 protein: CASSLYLAGDGYTF; CDR3 DNA: TGTGCCAGCAGCTTATATCTCGCAGGGGACGGCTACACCTTC
J gene: TRBJ2-1; clone size: .; D gene: TRBD2; V gene: TRBV27; CDR3 protein: CASSLSSGTYNEQFF; CDR3 DNA: TGTGCCAGCAGTTTGTCGAGCGGGACCTACAATGAGCAGTTCTTC
J gene: TRBJ2-1; clone size: few; D gene: TRBD1; V gene: TRBV7-8; CDR3 protein: CASSPGGTGGTAYNEQFF; CDR3 DNA: TGTGCCAGCAGCCCTGGGGGTACAGGGGGAACGGCGTACAATGAGCAGTTCTTC
J gene: TRBJ1-2; clone size: .; D gene: .; V gene: TRBV10-3; CDR3 protein: CAISGGNNYGYTF; CDR3 DNA: TGTGCCATCAGTGGAGGAAATAACTATGGCTACACCTTC
J gene: TRBJ2-2; clone size: .; D gene: TRBD2; V gene: TRBV5-4; CDR3 protein: CASSQALAMNTGELFF; CDR3 DNA: TGTGCCAGCAGCCAGGCACTAGCGATGAACACCGGGGAGCTGTTTTTT
J gene: TRBJ1-5; clone size: .; D gene: .; V gene: TRBV7-2; CDR3 protein: CASSLVGASNQPQHF; CDR3 DNA: TGTGCCAGCAGCTTAGTGGGGGCCAGCAATCAGCCCCAGCATTTT
J gene: TRBJ1-1; clone size: .; D gene: .; V gene: TRBV9; CDR3 protein: CASSPGQRNTEAFF; CDR3 DNA: TGTGCCAGCAGCCCTGGACAGAGGAACACTGAAGCTTTCTTT
J gene: TRBJ2-3; clone size: .; D gene: TRBD1; V gene: TRBV18; CDR3 protein: CASSGTSGGDTQYF; CDR3 DNA: TGTGCCAGCTCCGGGACGTCAGGGGGAGATACGCAGTATTTT
J gene: TRBJ2-5; clone size: few; D gene: .; V gene: TRBV24-1; CDR3 protein: CATSDNTGLGETQYF; CDR3 DNA: TGTGCCACCAGTGATAATACAGGGTTAGGGGAGACCCAGTACTTC
J gene: TRBJ2-7; clone size: .; D gene: TRBD2; V gene: TRBV5-1; CDR3 protein: CASSLVGTSGVNEQYF; CDR3 DNA: TGCGCCAGCAGCTTGGTGGGGACTAGCGGGGTGAACGAGCAGTACTTC
J gene: TRBJ2-5; clone size: few; D gene: TRBD2; V gene: TRBV29-1; CDR3 protein: CSVEIAGLGETQYF; CDR3 DNA: TGCAGCGTTGAGATAGCGGGACTTGGGGAGACCCAGTACTTC
J gene: TRBJ2-5; clone size: .; D gene: .; V gene: TRBV11-2; CDR3 protein: CASSLGRVFQETQYF; CDR3 DNA: TGTGCCAGCAGCTTAGGCAGGGTTTTCCAAGAGACCCAGTACTTC
J gene: TRBJ2-5; clone size: .; D gene: TRBD1; V gene: TRBV11-3; CDR3 protein: CASSSGQGGQETQYF; CDR3 DNA: TGTGCCAGCAGCTCGGGACAGGGTGGGCAAGAGACCCAGTACTTC
J gene: TRBJ2-6; clone size: .; D gene: .; V gene: TRBV3-1/TRBV3-2; CDR3 protein: CASSQPGSGANVLTF; CDR3 DNA: TGTGCCAGCAGCCAACCGGGCTCTGGGGCCAACGTCCTGACTTTC
J gene: TRBJ2-2; clone size: .; D gene: TRBD2; V gene: TRBV11-3; CDR3 protein: CASSFSGGAGGELFF; CDR3 DNA: TGTGCCAGCAGCTTTAGCGGGGGGGCAGGCGGGGAGCTGTTTTTT
J gene: TRBJ2-5; clone size: once; D gene: .; V gene: TRBV30; CDR3 protein: CAWSVRSVWETQYF; CDR3 DNA: TGTGCCTGGAGTGTACGGTCCGTATGGGAGACCCAGTACTTC
J gene: TRBJ2-2; clone size: .; D gene: .; V gene: TRBV12-5; CDR3 protein: CASGFFAGELFF; CDR3 DNA: TGTGCTAGTGGTTTCTTCGCCGGGGAGCTGTTTTTT
J gene: TRBJ1-1; clone size: .; D gene: .; V gene: TRBV6-1; CDR3 protein: CASSEKLNTEAFF; CDR3 DNA: TGTGCCAGCAGTGAAAAGCTGAACACTGAAGCTTTCTTT
J gene: TRBJ2-6; clone size: .; D gene: .; V gene: TRBV9; CDR3 protein: CASSVGRTFGANVLTF; CDR3 DNA: TGTGCCAGCAGCGTAGGGAGGACCTTCGGGGCCAACGTCCTGACTTTC
J gene: TRBJ2-1; clone size: .; D gene: TRBD2; V gene: TRBV4-3; CDR3 protein: CASSQELPLGGGLPYNEQFF; CDR3 DNA: TGCGCCAGCAGCCAAGAATTGCCTCTGGGGGGGGGACTTCCCTACAATGAGCAGTTCTTC
J gene: TRBJ2-3; clone size: many; D gene: .; V gene: TRBV7-9; CDR3 protein: CASSLVTQDTQYF; CDR3 DNA: TGTGCCAGCAGCTTAGTAACTCAAGATACGCAGTATTTT
J gene: TRBJ1-5; clone size: few; D gene: TRBD1; V gene: TRBV6-5; CDR3 protein: CASRPDRVYQPQHF; CDR3 DNA: TGTGCCAGCAGACCCGACAGGGTTTATCAGCCCCAGCATTTT
J gene: TRBJ2-3; clone size: once; D gene: TRBD2; V gene: TRBV14; CDR3 protein: CASSQVRTSGGLTDTQYF; CDR3 DNA: TGTGCCAGCAGCCAAGTCCGGACTAGCGGGGGGCTCACAGATACGCAGTATTTT
J gene: TRBJ1-1; clone size: .; D gene: TRBD1; V gene: TRBV18; CDR3 protein: CASSPGTVNTEAFF; CDR3 DNA: TGTGCCAGCTCACCAGGGACAGTGAACACTGAAGCTTTCTTT
J gene: TRBJ1-2; clone size: .; D gene: TRBD1; V gene: TRBV3-1/TRBV3-2; CDR3 protein: CASSQLDRATYGYTF; CDR3 DNA: TGTGCCAGCAGCCAACTAGACAGGGCAACCTATGGCTACACCTTC
J gene: TRBJ2-2; clone size: .; D gene: .; V gene: TRBV7-7; CDR3 protein: CASSPRTGSTGELFF; CDR3 DNA: TGTGCCAGCAGCCCGCGTACAGGGAGTACCGGGGAGCTGTTTTTT
J gene: TRBJ2-7; clone size: .; D gene: TRBD1; V gene: TRBV5-1; CDR3 protein: CASSLGGQGEEEYF; CDR3 DNA: TGCGCCAGCAGCTTGGGCGGACAGGGGGAGGAGGAGTACTTC
J gene: TRBJ1-2; clone size: .; D gene: .; V gene: TRBV27; CDR3 protein: CASSLGGTNYGYTF; CDR3 DNA: TGTGCCAGCAGTTTGGGGGGGACGAACTATGGCTACACCTTC
J gene: TRBJ1-2; clone size: .; D gene: TRBD1; V gene: TRBV7-2; CDR3 protein: CASSSGTGEYGYTF; CDR3 DNA: TGTGCCAGCAGCTCGGGGACAGGGGAATATGGCTACACCTTC
J gene: TRBJ2-5; clone size: few; D gene: TRBD2; V gene: TRBV4-1; CDR3 protein: CASSQGLAGVQEETQYF; CDR3 DNA: TGCGCCAGCAGCCAAGGGCTAGCGGGGGTTCAGGAAGAGACCCAGTACTTC
J gene: TRBJ2-1; clone size: .; D gene: .; V gene: TRBV10-3; CDR3 protein: CAISKIQQGSSGAEQFF; CDR3 DNA: TGTGCCATCAGTAAGATACAACAGGGATCGTCAGGGGCTGAGCAGTTCTTC
J gene: TRBJ2-2; clone size: .; D gene: TRBD2; V gene: TRBV9; CDR3 protein: CASSVSPGSSGSPGELFF; CDR3 DNA: TGTGCCAGCAGCGTAAGCCCGGGGTCTAGCGGGTCCCCGGGTGAGCTGTTTTTT
J gene: TRBJ1-1; clone size: .; D gene: TRBD1; V gene: TRBV27; CDR3 protein: CASSSDRGFTEAFF; CDR3 DNA: TGTGCCAGCAGTTCCGACAGGGGCTTCACTGAAGCTTTCTTT
J gene: TRBJ2-5; clone size: .; D gene: .; V gene: TRBV9; CDR3 protein: CASSVAAGAQETQYF; CDR3 DNA: TGTGCCAGCAGCGTAGCTGCGGGGGCCCAAGAGACCCAGTACTTC
J gene: TRBJ2-7; clone size: once; D gene: TRBD1; V gene: TRBV7-8; CDR3 protein: CASSLVYGQGQYF; CDR3 DNA: TGTGCCAGCAGCTTAGTCTATGGACAGGGACAGTACTTC
J gene: TRBJ1-6; clone size: .; D gene: .; V gene: TRBV6-5; CDR3 protein: CASSNLGLQASPLHF; CDR3 DNA: TGTGCCAGCAGTAACCTTGGGCTCCAAGCTTCACCCCTCCACTTT
J gene: TRBJ1-2; clone size: .; D gene: .; V gene: TRBV3-1/TRBV3-2; CDR3 protein: CASSQDRNFYGYTF; CDR3 DNA: TGTGCCAGCAGCCAAGATAGAAATTTCTATGGCTACACCTTC
J gene: TRBJ2-3; clone size: once; D gene: TRBD2; V gene: TRBV3-1/TRBV3-2; CDR3 protein: CASSQDDQREGDWVWGDTQYF; CDR3 DNA: TGTGCCAGCAGCCAAGATGACCAGCGGGAGGGAGATTGGGTGTGGGGAGATACGCAGTATTTT
J gene: TRBJ2-2; clone size: few; D gene: TRBD2; V gene: TRBV27; CDR3 protein: CASTGLAGVSDTGELFF; CDR3 DNA: TGTGCCAGCACCGGACTAGCGGGAGTTTCGGACACCGGGGAGCTGTTTTTT
J gene: TRBJ2-7; clone size: .; D gene: .; V gene: TRBV18; CDR3 protein: CASSPLPGAYEQYF; CDR3 DNA: TGTGCCAGCTCACCACTACCCGGGGCCTACGAGCAGTACTTC
J gene: TRBJ1-6; clone size: .; D gene: .; V gene: TRBV7-2; CDR3 protein: CASQVGGGGSPLHF; CDR3 DNA: TGTGCCAGCCAAGTAGGGGGGGGAGGTTCACCCCTCCACTTT